This TCR beta chain was observed in a study of T cells after yellow fever vaccination (dated by TCRdb to the late 2010s). Context from the whole study: Memory subsets (EM, EMRA, CM and Tscm) were sorted on a BD FACS Aria III using CD3, CD45RA, CCR7 and CD95 staining. Blood was drawn at multiple timepoints before and after primary and secondary immunization, with bulk PBMC replicates and cell subsets isolated. Memory subsets were sorted on days 0, 15 and 45 and at 18 months following primary vaccination, and on days 0, 15 and 45 following the 30-year booster. Two healthy male donors, one aged 18 to 30 and one aged 30 to 39 years, were included in the cohort. To track T-cell clones before and after primary and booster YFV17D yellow fever vaccination, bulk TCR alpha and beta repertoires were sequenced longitudinally. The SMART-Seq v4 Ultra Low Input RNA kit was used to prepare libraries from fractions with low cell numbers.

General study outcomes and caveats: FACS-sorted repertoires could contain abundant contaminating clonotypes from the bulk population, so computational filtering was required. Because only a couple of donors were included in the study, the extent to which the findings can be generalized is limited. Compared with the primary T-cell response, the secondary T-cell response was weaker but faster, peaking on day 5 rather than day 15. A small fraction of clonotypes showed up in both the CD4 and CD8 compartments, probably as a result of convergent recombination. On day 0, almost all vaccine-responding clonotypes were below detection in the sorted memory subsets. Most clones expanded after primary vaccination (96% of CD4 and over 80% of CD8) were re-detected after the booster, suggesting that broad memory maintenance occurred.

This clonotype was seen only a few times. No qualities accompany the bases; no much larger clone lies one base away. The treatment or condition label for this specimen denotes: live attenuated yellow fever vaccine strain. A standard Ficoll-Paque protocol was used to isolate PBMCs from peripheral blood. The RNeasy Micro Kit was used to extract RNA from sorted memory subsets. TCR cDNA was synthesized by 5'RACE template switching, which introduced a universal primer site and unique molecular identifiers. cDNA synthesis was primed from both the TCR alpha and TCR beta constant segments. Two PCR steps were used to amplify libraries, with sample barcodes and sequencing adapters being added in the second step. Sequencing of libraries was performed on Illumina HiSeq 2500 (2x100 bp) or NovaSeq (2x150 bp). The study's own analysis went as follows. Demultiplexing of reads and collapsing into UMI consensus sequences were performed with MIGEC, and V(D)J alignment was carried out with MiXCR. Vaccine-responding clonotypes were identified with edgeR using replicate PBMC samples, with FDR below 0.01 and a log2 fold change above 5 up to day 15 being required. CD4 or CD8 identity was assigned to each bulk clonotype according to whether the clonotype was present at higher abundance in the sequenced CD4 repertoire or the sequenced CD8 repertoire. Clonotype frequencies in memory subsets were weighted by FACS-sorted cell numbers to estimate each clone's distribution across memory phenotypes. In TCRdb, the public reads were trimmed at Q25 with fastp and aligned with MiXCR, with productive beta chains retained. Entries that share a CDR3 protein sequence are merged under the most common genes and DNA. Clone size and V and J calls follow TCRdb, not the original study. This sample is represented by under 40,000 distinct CDR3 sequences; about 6.3% of them were singletons. Of the sample, roughly 23% is held by the ten largest clones.

The CDR3 runs 14 amino acids, cysteine and phenylalanine included. The sequence is cut down to CDR3 DNA, 42 bases in frame from base 1. The germline V gene supplies CDR1 SGHTA and CDR2 FQGTGA. V is pared back by 3 bases and J by 2 bases, with 9 bases lying between the germline termini. Sequencing was performed on PBMCs, either bulk or a sorted T-cell subset (CD4+, CD8+, memory, or dextramer-sorted; not recorded which), taken on the day of the first yellow fever vaccination. This sequence originates from a man aged 18 to 29 who received the YFV17D yellow fever vaccine. The sequence links TRBV7-3 to TRBJ2-3; the D gene identity is not certain. The DNA reads TGTGCCAGCAGCTTGGGCGGTTACACAGATACGCAGTATTTT. Its coded protein is CASSLGGYTDTQYF.